These 14 T cell receptor beta chains share one sample of origin, sequenced in a study of human T cells and chemical hapten exposure. One entry per CDR3 protein results from TCRdb running MiXCR on the RACE reads. Found here are 300,000 to 450,000 distinct CDR3 sequences, around 5% of them singletons; the top ten hold around 2%. Time point denoted: patch test 1, 2 weeks after DPC sensitization. This sample's treatment: therapeutic diphenylcyclopropenone sensitization with weekly scalp DPC. Material: whole blood, obtained in connection with sensitization to the hapten diphenylcyclopropenone (DPC). The source is a woman aged 45-65 years with alopecia areata. Some clones in this sample may be carry-over from other donors' samples.

This clonotype has ten or more counts. This may arise from a read error, as a much more abundant clone is one base away. In DNA, the CDR3 is TGTGCCAGCACCCCCGGGACAGGGTCCTACGAGCAGTACTTC. Protein: CASTPGTGSYEQYF. The chain carries TRBV9 and TRBJ2-7; 9 nucleotides match TRBD1. Germline CDR1 reads SGDLS; CDR2 reads YYNGEE. CDR3 length equals 14 residues. The J segment lost 1 base and the V segment lost 6 bases, leaving 5 bases of the junction unmatched.

This clonotype was recorded many times. DNA for the CDR3: TGTGCCAGCAGTTTGACAGGGGGCAATAATTCACCCCTCCACTTT. Translation: CASSLTGGNNSPLHF. The chain employs TRBV27 and TRBJ1-6, with TRBD1 matching over 10 bases. The CDR3 runs to 15 residues. CDR1 and CDR2 (germline): MNHEY, SMNVEV (reference sequence). With 3 bases clipped from V and 5 bases from J, the junction kept 1 base outside the gene matches.

This clonotype was detected many times. The CDR3: CASSFFGGSFNEQFF. DNA for the CDR3: TGTGCCAGCAGTTTCTTCGGAGGTTCGTTCAATGAGCAGTTCTTC. The chain is built from TRBV12-3 or TRBV12-4 and TRBJ2-1; tentative D call: TRBD2 (5 bases). This CDR3 contains 15 residues. Trimming took off 3 bases at V and 6 bases at J, with 15 bases between the two ends.

This clonotype was seen repeatedly, ten times or more. The chain carries TRBV24-1 and TRBJ1-4; D is undetermined. Germline values: CDR1 KGHDR, CDR2 SFDVKD. The germline V and J ends were trimmed by 7 bases and 3 bases, with 5 bases remaining between them. The CDR3 runs 12 residues. CDR3 protein: CATSRANEKLFF. CDR3 nucleotide sequence: TGTGCCACCAGCCGGGCTAATGAAAAACTGTTTTTT.

This clonotype has a count of ten or more. V and J are TRBV20-1 and TRBJ1-6; D is ambiguous. The CDR3 consists of 15 residues. Germline CDR1 reads DFQATT; CDR2 reads SNEGSKA (reference sequence). V was trimmed by 3 bases and J by 0 bases, leaving 9 bases between them. Written as DNA, the CDR3 is TGCAGTGCTAGGGCTCTTCTCTCCTATAATTCACCCCTCCACTTT. It yields the protein CSARALLSYNSPLHF.

The chain couples TRBV11-2 to TRBJ2-3; a possible D gene is TRBD2 (5 bases). Germline-derived CDR1 and CDR2 are SGHAT and FQNNGV. This CDR3 is 15 amino acids long. V gave up 1 base and J gave up 3 bases, with 11 bases separating them. Written as DNA, the CDR3 is TGTGCCAGCAGCTTAGGGAGCGGAGAAACAGATACGCAGTATTTT. Protein product: CASSLGSGETDTQYF. The full variable domain, in which reference TRBV11-2 and TRBJ2-3 provide the parts outside the CDR3, is EAGVAQSPRYKIIEKRQSVAFWCNPISGHATLYWYQQILGQGPKLLIQFQNNGVVDDSQLPKDRFSAERLKGVDSTLKIQPAKLEDSAVYLCASSLGSGETDTQYFGPGTRLTVL.

This clonotype was counted at least ten times. The J gene is TRBJ1-4, the V gene TRBV4-1; TRBD1 aligns across 8 bases. Germline V gives CDR1 MGHRA, CDR2 YSYEKL. The CDR3 loop spans 16 amino acids. V lost 3 bases to trimming and J lost 0 bases; unmatched junction nucleotides: 3. The CDR3 DNA is TGCGCCAGCAGCCAGGACAGGGACGCAACTAATGAAAAACTGTTTTTT. This translates into CASSQDRDATNEKLFF.

This clonotype was detected many times. This chain links TRBV7-9 with TRBJ1-5; D is undetermined. The V gene lost 4 bases and the J gene lost 0 bases, with 10 bases spanning the gap. Germline lookup yields CDR1 SEHNR and CDR2 FQNEAQ (reference sequence). This CDR3 has 15 amino acids. The CDR3 nucleotides are TGTGCCAGCAGCTACCGCCCGTATAGCAATCAGCCCCAGCATTTT. This translates into CASSYRPYSNQPQHF.

The chain joins TRBV20-1 to TRBJ2-5; D is perhaps TRBD2 (5 bases). Trimming took 1 base from V and 11 from J, leaving 26 bases between them. CDR1 is DFQATT and CDR2 is SNEGSKA in the germline V gene (reference sequence). This CDR3 is built from 16 residues. This CDR3 is CSARAPAGRQEAAQYF. DNA of the CDR3: TGCAGTGCTAGAGCGCCGGCGGGCCGACAAGAGGCTGCTCAGTACTTC.

At least ten counts were recorded for this clonotype. The chain recombines TRBV24-1 with TRBJ1-1, with D perhaps matching TRBD1 (6 bases). CDR1 is KGHDR, CDR2 SFDVKD, per germline. The CDR3 covers 14 residues. The ends were cut back, 7 bases at V and 6 bases at J, with 17 bases in the middle. The CDR3 reads CATRDRGPGAEAFF. The CDR3 coding sequence is TGTGCCACCAGAGACCGGGGGCCGGGAGCTGAAGCTTTCTTT.

This clonotype has just a few counts. The chain links TRBV29-1 to TRBJ1-3; no firm D call. V shed 3 bases and J shed 0 bases, with 12 bases lying between them. The CDR3 sequence is 15 residues long. From germline, CDR1 is SQVTM and CDR2 ANQGSEA. The DNA of the CDR3 is TGCAGCGTTGAGCAAGGACGGTCCTCTGGAAACACCATATATTTT. Its translation is CSVEQGRSSGNTIYF.

V gene TRBV6-5 combines with J gene TRBJ2-5; maybe TRBD1 (5 bases). Germline V gene sequence: CDR1 MNHEY, CDR2 SVGAGI. With 2 bases removed from V and 2 bases from J, the gap between germline ends came to 9 bases. The CDR3 is 14 amino acids. CDR3 in amino acids: CASSYLDIQETQYF. The DNA of the CDR3 is TGTGCCAGCAGTTACCTGGACATACAAGAGACCCAGTACTTC.

This clonotype has ten or more counts. This chain connects TRBV5-1 to TRBJ2-1; the D gene is possibly TRBD1 (5 bases). The CDR3 is made up of 16 amino acids. V was clipped by 2 bases and J by 5 bases, with 17 bases between them. Per germline, CDR1 SGHRS and CDR2 YFSETQ. The CDR3 DNA reads TGCGCCAGCAGCTTCGACAGTGACGCCCCTAACAATGAGCAGTTCTTC. Translating gives CASSFDSDAPNNEQFF.

This clonotype was detected only a few times. The J gene is TRBJ2-3, the V gene TRBV28, with D perhaps matching TRBD1 (6 bases). The CDR3 sequence is 13 residues long. Germline V CDR1 and CDR2: MDHEN, SYDVKM. The V gene lost 4 bases and the J gene lost 6 bases, with 11 bases spanning the gap. Here the CDR3 reads CASSSGDVDTQYF. As DNA, the CDR3 is TGTGCCAGCAGTTCAGGGGACGTGGATACGCAGTATTTT. Combining the CDR3 with reference TRBV28 and TRBJ2-3 gives the whole variable domain DVKVTQSSRYLVKRTGEKVFLECVQDMDHENMFWYRQDPGLGLRLIYFSYDVKMKEKGDIPEGYSVSREKKERFSLILESASTNQTSMYLCASSSGDVDTQYFGPGTRLTVL.